Following are 24 T cell receptor beta chains from one sample sequenced in a study of CD4 T cells in relation to SARS-CoV-2 and coronaviruses. Assay used: immunoSEQ multiplex PCR; TCRdb lists only in-frame clones, some missing. The sample holds under 70,000 clones; 70% to 90% are singletons and the top ten take about 1.4%. Before the COVID-19 pandemic, during about 2010-2018, CD4+ T cells were taken from unexposed donors. The sequenced sample was memory CD4+ T cells from PBMCs. The receptors were gathered from a human donor in good health.

The CDR3 DNA sequence: TGTGCCAGCAGTGAGGCTAGCGGAGGGACCCAGTACTTC. Encoded protein: CASSEASGGTQYF. This chain links TRBV6-4 with TRBJ2-5; 7 bases agree with TRBD2. Germline CDR1 and CDR2: MRHNA and SNTAGT. The trim removed 3 bases at V and 7 bases at J, leaving 5 bases unmatched. This CDR3 is 13 amino acids long.

The gene calls are TRBV10-2 and TRBJ1-4; 8 bases match TRBD1. From germline, CDR1 is WSHSY and CDR2 SAAADI. J was trimmed by 10 bases and V by 3 bases; bases with no gene match: 7. There are 14 residues in the CDR3. CDR3 loop: CASSDRGQGGKLFF. Written as DNA, the CDR3 is TGCGCCAGCAGTGATCGCGGACAGGGTGGAAAACTGTTTTTT.

V usage is TRBV2 and J usage is TRBJ2-5; unclear D gene. CDR3 length: 12 residues. Germline V gives CDR1 SNHLY, CDR2 FYNNEI. Trimming cost V 0 bases and J 8 bases, with 7 bases left between them. This CDR3 reads CASSEARVTQYF. The DNA for the CDR3 is TGTGCCAGCAGTGAAGCAAGAGTAACCCAGTACTTC. Variable domain in full (rest from reference TRBV2 and TRBJ2-5): EPEVTQTPSHQVTQMGQEVILRCVPISNHLYFYWYRQILGQKVEFLVSFYNNEISEKSEIFDDQFSVERPDGSNFTLKIRSTKLEDSAMYFCASSEARVTQYFGPGTRLLVL.

The chain uses TRBV28 and TRBJ2-5; D assignment may be TRBD1 or TRBD2 (5 bases each). There are 15 residues in the CDR3. Trimming took 5 bases from V and 2 from J, leaving 15 bases between them. Per germline, CDR1 MDHEN and CDR2 SYDVKM. The chain's CDR3 is CASSPGTPGQETQYF. For the CDR3, the DNA is TGTGCCAGCAGTCCCGGGACGCCTGGACAAGAGACCCAGTACTTC.

This clone was counted only a few times. This chain joins TRBV2 and TRBJ2-7; the D is unclear. V lost 4 bases and J 2 bases, leaving 15 bases between the germline ends. The CDR3 is 15 amino acids. Germline V gives CDR1 SNHLY, CDR2 FYNNEI. The CDR3 DNA reads as TGTGCCAGCAGTGTTCTTTCCCAGCCCCCCTACGAGCAGTACTTC. Protein sequence: CASSVLSQPPYEQYF.

The V gene is TRBV18, the J gene TRBJ2-3; weak D call: TRBD1 (6 bases). In germline, CDR1 is KGHSH, CDR2 LQKENI. CDR3 length equals 17 residues. Trimming took off 3 bases at V and 2 bases at J, with 18 bases between the two ends. The CDR3 DNA reads as TGTGCCAGCTCACCCCAACGTGGAACAGGGCCCACAGATACGCAGTATTTT. Its protein is CASSPQRGTGPTDTQYF.

This clone was observed once. The V gene is TRBV28, the J gene TRBJ2-3, with 8 bases matching TRBD2. The germline gives CDR1 MDHEN, CDR2 SYDVKM. V lost 5 bases, J lost 4 bases, and 8 bases stayed unmatched. The CDR3 has 15 amino acids. Here the CDR3 DNA reads TGTGCCAGCAGTACGCGGACTAGCCCCGCAGATACGCAGTATTTT. Protein: CASSTRTSPADTQYF.

The chain combines TRBV10-3 with TRBJ2-7; tentatively, D is TRBD2 (5 bases). Looked up from germline, CDR1 is ENHRY and CDR2 is SYGVKD. Trimming stripped 3 bases from V and 2 bases from J, with 14 bases between. CDR3 length: 15 residues. The CDR3 DNA follows: TGTGCCATCAGTGACCAAGGACTGGCCCCCTACGAGCAGTACTTC. It codes for CAISDQGLAPYEQYF.

The rearrangement links TRBV5-1 to TRBJ2-2; TRBD2 might be the D (6 bases). Germline CDR1 is SGHRS and CDR2 is YFSETQ. The ends were cut back, 0 bases at V and 1 base at J, with 10 bases in the middle. The CDR3 totals 16 residues. CDR3 bases: TGCGCCAGCAGCTTGGATCGAGCGGGGAACACCGGGGAGCTGTTTTTT. It yields the protein CASSLDRAGNTGELFF.

The rearrangement uses TRBV19 and TRBJ1-5; TRBD1 matches 10 bases. The germline V gene encodes CDR1 LNHDA and CDR2 SQIVND (reference sequence). Trimming cost V 5 bases and J 5 bases; bases outside gene matches: 9. The CDR3 has 16 residues. This chain's CDR3 is CASSPRDRGFYQPQHF. CDR3 nucleotide sequence: TGTGCCAGTAGTCCCCGGGACAGGGGATTTTATCAGCCCCAGCATTTT.

The chain recombines TRBV6-5 with TRBJ2-7; 7 bases line up with TRBD1. V shed 6 bases and J 3 bases; nucleotides not matched to a gene: 11. Germline CDR1 and CDR2: MNHEY and SVGAGI. The CDR3 contains 15 residues. In DNA form, the CDR3 reads TGTGCCAGCAGAGGTACAGGGGCGAGGTTCTACGAGCAGTACTTC. Its translation: CASRGTGARFYEQYF.

This chain joins TRBV28 and TRBJ1-6; 7 bases align to TRBD1. With V trimmed by 6 bases and J by 0 bases, 5 bases remained unmatched. This CDR3 comprises 16 residues. Germline assignment: CDR1 MDHEN and CDR2 SYDVKM. This CDR3 is CASRGTDLSYNSPLHF. The CDR3 DNA reads TGTGCCAGCAGAGGGACAGACCTCTCCTATAATTCACCCCTCCACTTT.

This chain uses TRBV5-1 with TRBJ2-3; the D is unclear. This CDR3 is built from 14 residues. Between the trimmed V and J ends, which lost 4 bases and 6 bases, there was a span of 15 bases. Germline V lookup: CDR1 SGHRS, CDR2 YFSETQ. CDR3 sequence reads: CASSREIGSDTQYF. DNA for the CDR3: TGCGCCAGCAGCAGGGAAATAGGGTCGGATACGCAGTATTTT.

The chain couples TRBV5-5 to TRBJ1-3; 8 bases align to TRBD1. CDR3 length: 15 amino acids. After removal of 5 bases from V and 2 bases from J, the junction contained 6 bases not matched to a gene. Germline V gene data show CDR1 as SGHKS and CDR2 as YYEKEE (reference sequence). CDR3 DNA: TGTGCCAGCAGTGGACAGGGCTGGACTGGAAACACCATATATTTT. Protein: CASSGQGWTGNTIYF.

The V and J genes are TRBV14 and TRBJ2-7; tentatively, D is TRBD2 (5 bases). The CDR3 has 14 residues. V was shortened by 4 bases and J by 3 bases, with 13 bases between the two germline ends. CDR1 and CDR2 (germline): SGHDN, FVKESK. CDR3 in amino acids: CASSRPGIDYEQYF. The CDR3 DNA is TGTGCCAGCAGCCGCCCGGGAATTGACTACGAGCAGTACTTC.

The chain uses TRBV9 and TRBJ2-3, with 8 positions matching TRBD2. There are 17 residues in the CDR3. CDR1 and CDR2 from the germline V gene are SGDLS and YYNGEE. The ends lost 3 bases at V and 0 bases at J; junction bases unmatched: 9. Written as DNA, the CDR3 is TGTGCCAGCAGCGATCGGCCTTTAGCGGGAAGCACAGATACGCAGTATTTT. Its translation is CASSDRPLAGSTDTQYF.

V is TRBV27 and J is TRBJ2-2, with D possibly TRBD1 on 5 matching bases. This CDR3 is built from 16 residues. The germline gives CDR1 MNHEY, CDR2 SMNVEV (reference sequence). V was trimmed by 6 bases and J by 4 bases, leaving 18 bases between them. The CDR3 coding sequence is TGTGCCAGCAGATTACAGGTTGAGAGCCTCACCGGGGAGCTGTTTTTT. Translating gives CASRLQVESLTGELFF.

This clone has more than one count but fewer than ten. The rearrangement links TRBV4-1 to TRBJ2-1; 11 bases map to TRBD2. In germline, CDR1 is MGHRA, CDR2 YSYEKL. This CDR3 is 16 amino acids long. Losses at the gene ends were 0 bases for V and 8 bases for J; bases not matched to a gene: 6. CDR3 in DNA: TGCGCCAGCAGCCAAGATAGTACTAGCGGGAGAGATGAGCAGTTCTTC. This encodes CASSQDSTSGRDEQFF.

This clone occurred a few times. The V and J genes are TRBV16 and TRBJ1-2, with no clear D. Germline CDR1 reads KGHSY; CDR2 reads FQNENV. The CDR3 length is 13 residues. V lost 0 bases, J lost 7 bases, and 9 bases lay in between. The CDR3 DNA follows: TGTGCCAGCAGCCAATCCGGGGATTCTGGCTACACCTTC. It is translated as CASSQSGDSGYTF.

The V gene is TRBV5-4, the J gene TRBJ2-5; 7 bases fit TRBD2. The CDR3 covers 17 residues. The germline V gene has CDR1 SGHNT and CDR2 YYREEE (reference sequence). Unmatched junction bases numbered 12, after V lost 0 bases and J lost 4 bases. The DNA for the CDR3 is TGTGCCAGCAGCTTGGGTGGGGTGCGCGGGAGAGGAGAGACCCAGTACTTC. Residues: CASSLGGVRGRGETQYF.

This rearrangement joins TRBV28 to TRBJ2-7; tentative D call: TRBD1 (5 bases). Germline V gene lookup returns CDR1 MDHEN and CDR2 SYDVKM. This CDR3 is 15 amino acids long. V was cut by 8 bases and J by 3 bases, with 20 bases left in between. This CDR3 reads CASRSMRTIFYEQYF. The DNA for the CDR3 is TGTGCCAGCCGCTCTATGCGGACAATATTCTACGAGCAGTACTTC.

This clone is a singleton in its sample. The chain employs TRBV5-1 and TRBJ2-2; maybe TRBD1 (5 bases). Germline CDR1 is SGHRS and CDR2 is YFSETQ. Trimming took 2 bases from V and 5 from J, leaving 7 bases between them. This CDR3 has 13 residues. This CDR3 is CASSFAGTGELFF. The DNA of the CDR3 is TGCGCCAGCAGCTTCGCAGGGACCGGGGAGCTGTTTTTT.

V gene TRBV28 combines with J gene TRBJ2-1; D may be TRBD2 (6 bases). V lost 7 bases, J lost 9 bases, and 16 bases lay in between. Germline V gene lookup returns CDR1 MDHEN and CDR2 SYDVKM. The CDR3 loop spans 13 amino acids. The CDR3 region has the DNA TGTGCCAGCAAGAAGGAGGGAATCGCTGAGCAGTTCTTC. As protein: CASKKEGIAEQFF.

This chain uses TRBV5-1 with TRBJ2-1; 13 nucleotides match TRBD2. From germline, CDR1 is SGHRS and CDR2 YFSETQ. The ends lost 0 bases at V and 1 base at J; junction bases unmatched: 1. This CDR3 region has 17 residues. This chain's CDR3 is CASSLGGLAGSYNEQFF. CDR3 sequence (DNA): TGCGCCAGCAGCTTGGGGGGACTAGCGGGGTCCTACAATGAGCAGTTCTTC.